The present entry profiles one T cell receptor beta chain with its context. Its antigen has not been determined. Base qualities are missing; no much larger clone stands one base away. CDR3 length: 14 amino acids, cysteine to phenylalanine. The CDR3 DNA has 42 bases and is translated from base 1. V and J are truncated by 5 bases and 4 bases respectively, leaving an intervening sequence of 15 bases. The germline V gene supplies CDR1 MDHEN and CDR2 SYDVKM. Libraries were made using the immunoSEQ multiplex PCR assay. This immuneACCESS table, as held by TCRdb, lists in-frame sequences with V and J called but not all clones. Of the missing ones, under half trace to an unresolved V gene in checked studies; the others have no known cause. The sample table contains 150,000 to 180,000 clones; only one count was recorded for roughly 94% of them. Approximately 6% of the sample is taken by the ten largest. These data originate in a study of control samples from healthy donors and cancer patients (dated by TCRdb to the early 2020s).

The chain is assembled from TRBV28 and TRBJ2-7; the D assignment is uncertain and may be TRBD1 or TRBD2, with 6 bases supporting each. Sequenced material: blood. The receptor was isolated from a man in his forties in good health. The nucleotide sequence is given as TGTGCCAGCAGTCAAGGGGGGACAAAATACGAGCAGTACTTC. The resulting protein is CASSQGGTKYEQYF.